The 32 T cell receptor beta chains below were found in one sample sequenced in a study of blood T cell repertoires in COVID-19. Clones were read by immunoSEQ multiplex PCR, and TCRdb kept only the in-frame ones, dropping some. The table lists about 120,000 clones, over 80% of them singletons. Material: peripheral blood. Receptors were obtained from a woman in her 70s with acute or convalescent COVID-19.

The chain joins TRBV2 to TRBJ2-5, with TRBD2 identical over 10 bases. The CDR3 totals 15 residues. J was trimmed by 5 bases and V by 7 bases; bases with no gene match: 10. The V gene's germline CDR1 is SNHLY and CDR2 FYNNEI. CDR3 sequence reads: CASTQSGGVGETQYF. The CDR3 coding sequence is TGTGCCAGCACTCAAAGCGGGGGGGTAGGGGAGACCCAGTACTTC.

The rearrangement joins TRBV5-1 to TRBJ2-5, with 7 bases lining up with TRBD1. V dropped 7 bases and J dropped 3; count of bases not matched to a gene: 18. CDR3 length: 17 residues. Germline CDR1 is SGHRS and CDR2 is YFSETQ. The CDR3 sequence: CASGNKQGRHGKETQYF. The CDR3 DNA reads TGCGCCAGCGGAAACAAACAGGGGAGACACGGAAAAGAGACCCAGTACTTC. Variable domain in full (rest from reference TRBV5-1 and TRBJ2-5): KAGVTQTPRYLIKTRGQQVTLSCSPISGHRSVSWYQQTPGQGLQFLFEYFSETQRNKGNFPGRFSGRQFSNSRSEMNVSTLELGDSALYLCASGNKQGRHGKETQYFGPGTRLLVL.

For the CDR3, the DNA is TGCGCCAGCGGGCGGGGCACTGAAGCTTTCTTT. The encoded protein is CASGRGTEAFF. This chain connects TRBV10-2 to TRBJ1-1; D remains ambiguous. V lost 8 bases to trimming and J lost 4 bases, with 8 bases between them. Germline V gene lookup returns CDR1 WSHSY and CDR2 SAAADI. There are 11 residues in the CDR3.

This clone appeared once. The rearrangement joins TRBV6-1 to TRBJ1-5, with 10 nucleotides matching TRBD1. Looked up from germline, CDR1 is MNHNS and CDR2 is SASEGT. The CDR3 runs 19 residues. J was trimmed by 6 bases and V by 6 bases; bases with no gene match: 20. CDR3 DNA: TGTGCCAGCAGAGAACCTTCCGGGACAGGGGCCCCCTCGGGTCAGCCCCAGCATTTT. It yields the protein CASREPSGTGAPSGQPQHF.

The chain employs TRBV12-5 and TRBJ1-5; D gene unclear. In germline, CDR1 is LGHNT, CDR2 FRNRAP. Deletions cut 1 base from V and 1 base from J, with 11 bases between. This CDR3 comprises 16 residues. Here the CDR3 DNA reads TGTGCTAGTGGTTTGGGACGGAGGGTCAGCAATCAGCCCCAGCATTTT. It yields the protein CASGLGRRVSNQPQHF.

The CDR3 DNA follows: TGTGCCAGTAGTAGGCGGCAGGGGGCGCGGACAGATACGCAGTATTTT. It encodes CASSRRQGARTDTQYF. The chain links TRBV19 to TRBJ2-3, with 8 nucleotides matching TRBD1. V lost 4 bases to trimming and J lost 3 bases; unmatched junction nucleotides: 9. The CDR3 is made up of 16 amino acids. CDR1 and CDR2 from the germline V gene are LNHDA and SQIVND (reference sequence). Filled out from reference TRBV19 and TRBJ2-3, the complete variable domain reads DGGITQSPKYLFRKEGQNVTLSCEQNLNHDAMYWYRQDPGQGLRLIYYSQIVNDFQKGDIAEGYSVSREKKESFPLTVTSAQKNPTAFYLCASSRRQGARTDTQYFGPGTRLTVL.

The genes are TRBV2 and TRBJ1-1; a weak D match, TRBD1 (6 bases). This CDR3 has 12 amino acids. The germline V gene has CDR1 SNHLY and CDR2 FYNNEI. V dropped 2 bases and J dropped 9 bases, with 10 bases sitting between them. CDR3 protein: CASSEMGAQAFF. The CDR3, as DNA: TGTGCCAGCAGTGAAATGGGGGCTCAAGCTTTCTTT.

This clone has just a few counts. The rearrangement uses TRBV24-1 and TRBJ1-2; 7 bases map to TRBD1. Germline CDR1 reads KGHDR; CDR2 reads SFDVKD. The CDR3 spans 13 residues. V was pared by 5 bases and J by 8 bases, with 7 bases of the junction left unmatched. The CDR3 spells CATSGQGTRGYTF. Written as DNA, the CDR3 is TGTGCCACCAGTGGACAGGGAACAAGGGGCTACACCTTC.

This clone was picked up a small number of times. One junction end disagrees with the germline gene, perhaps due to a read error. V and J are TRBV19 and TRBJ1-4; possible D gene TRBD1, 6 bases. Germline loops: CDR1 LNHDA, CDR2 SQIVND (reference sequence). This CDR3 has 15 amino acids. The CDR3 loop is CASSSAGTTNEKLFF. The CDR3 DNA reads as TGTGCCAGTAGTTCAGCCGGGACAACAAATGAAAAACTGTTTTTT.

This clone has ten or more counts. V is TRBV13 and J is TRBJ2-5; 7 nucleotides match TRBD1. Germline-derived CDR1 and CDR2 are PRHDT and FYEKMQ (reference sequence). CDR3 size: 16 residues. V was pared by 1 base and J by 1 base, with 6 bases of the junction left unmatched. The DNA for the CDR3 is TGTGCCAGCAGCTTAGCCGGGACAGACTTCCAAGAGACCCAGTACTTC. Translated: CASSLAGTDFQETQYF.

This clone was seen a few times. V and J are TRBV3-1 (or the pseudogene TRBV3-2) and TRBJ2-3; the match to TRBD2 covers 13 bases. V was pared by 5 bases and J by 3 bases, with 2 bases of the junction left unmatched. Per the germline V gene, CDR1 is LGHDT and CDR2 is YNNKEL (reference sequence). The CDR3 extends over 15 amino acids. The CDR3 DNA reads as TGTGCCAGCAGCGTACTAGCGGGGGGGACAGATACGCAGTATTTT. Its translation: CASSVLAGGTDTQYF.

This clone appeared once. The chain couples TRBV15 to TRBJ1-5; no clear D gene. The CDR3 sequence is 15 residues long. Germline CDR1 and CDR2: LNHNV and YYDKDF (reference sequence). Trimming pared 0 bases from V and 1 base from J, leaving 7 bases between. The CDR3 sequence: CATSRDRRSNQPQHF. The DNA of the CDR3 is TGTGCCACCAGCAGAGATCGCCGGAGCAATCAGCCCCAGCATTTT.

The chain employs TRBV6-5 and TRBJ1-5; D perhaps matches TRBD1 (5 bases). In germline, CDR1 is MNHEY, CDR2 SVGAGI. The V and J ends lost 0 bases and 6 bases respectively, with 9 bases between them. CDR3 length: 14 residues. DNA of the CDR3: TGTGCCAGCAGTTACTCGGTGGGGGGTCAGCCCCAGCATTTT. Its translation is CASSYSVGGQPQHF.

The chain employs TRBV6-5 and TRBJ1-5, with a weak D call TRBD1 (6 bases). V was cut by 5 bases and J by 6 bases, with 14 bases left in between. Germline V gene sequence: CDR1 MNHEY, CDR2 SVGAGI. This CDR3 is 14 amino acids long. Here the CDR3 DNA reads TGTGCCAGCAGTCCCGGGGGGGCAAGTCAGCCCCAGCATTTT. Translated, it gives CASSPGGASQPQHF.

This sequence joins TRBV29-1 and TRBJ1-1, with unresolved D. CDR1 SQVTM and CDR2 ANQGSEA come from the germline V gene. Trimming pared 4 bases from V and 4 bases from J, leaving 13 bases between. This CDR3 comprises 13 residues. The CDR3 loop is CSVASDYGTEAFF. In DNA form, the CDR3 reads TGCAGCGTTGCTTCGGACTACGGCACTGAAGCTTTCTTT.

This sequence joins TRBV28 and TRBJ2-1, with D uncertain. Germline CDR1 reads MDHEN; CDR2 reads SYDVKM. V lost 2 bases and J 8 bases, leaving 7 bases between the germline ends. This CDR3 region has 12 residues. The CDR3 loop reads CASSLLRDEQFF. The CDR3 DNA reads TGTGCCAGCAGTTTACTTAGAGATGAGCAGTTCTTC.

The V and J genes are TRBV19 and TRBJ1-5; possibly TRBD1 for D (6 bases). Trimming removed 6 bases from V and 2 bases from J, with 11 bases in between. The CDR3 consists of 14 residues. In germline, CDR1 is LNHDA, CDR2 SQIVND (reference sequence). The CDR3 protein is CASRQGGGNQPQHF. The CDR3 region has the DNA TGTGCCAGTAGACAGGGCGGTGGCAATCAGCCCCAGCATTTT.

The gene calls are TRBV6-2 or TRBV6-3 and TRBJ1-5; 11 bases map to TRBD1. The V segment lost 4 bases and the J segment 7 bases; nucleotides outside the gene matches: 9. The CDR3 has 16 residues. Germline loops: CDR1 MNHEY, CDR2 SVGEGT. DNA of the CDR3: TGTGCCAGCAGTTCGGACCGGGACAGGGGGAGGCAGCCCCAGCATTTT. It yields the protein CASSSDRDRGRQPQHF.

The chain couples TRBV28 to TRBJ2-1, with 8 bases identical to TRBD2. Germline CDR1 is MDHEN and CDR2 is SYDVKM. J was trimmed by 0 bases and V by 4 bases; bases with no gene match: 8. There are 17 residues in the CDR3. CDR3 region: CASSSLSGTSSYNEQFF. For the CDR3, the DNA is TGTGCCAGCAGTTCTCTTAGCGGGACGAGCTCCTACAATGAGCAGTTCTTC.

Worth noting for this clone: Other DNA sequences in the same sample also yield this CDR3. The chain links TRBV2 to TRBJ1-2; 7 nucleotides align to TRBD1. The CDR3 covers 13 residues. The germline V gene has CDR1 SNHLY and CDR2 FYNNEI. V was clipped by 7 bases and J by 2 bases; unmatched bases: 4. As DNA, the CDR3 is TGTGCCAGCAACCAACAGGGGAACTATGGCTACACCTTC. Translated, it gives CASNQQGNYGYTF.

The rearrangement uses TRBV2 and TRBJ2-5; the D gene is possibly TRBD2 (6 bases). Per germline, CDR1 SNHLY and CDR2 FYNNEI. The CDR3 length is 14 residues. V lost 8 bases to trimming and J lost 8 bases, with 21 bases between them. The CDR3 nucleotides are TGTGCCAGCCGCTTTAGCGGCCCCCAAGGTACCCAGTACTTC. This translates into CASRFSGPQGTQYF.

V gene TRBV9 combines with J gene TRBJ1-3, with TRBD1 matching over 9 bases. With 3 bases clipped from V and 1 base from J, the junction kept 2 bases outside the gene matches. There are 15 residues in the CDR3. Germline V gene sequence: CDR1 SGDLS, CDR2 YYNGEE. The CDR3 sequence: CASSEGTGSGNTIYF. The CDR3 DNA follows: TGTGCCAGCAGCGAAGGGACAGGGTCTGGAAACACCATATATTTT.

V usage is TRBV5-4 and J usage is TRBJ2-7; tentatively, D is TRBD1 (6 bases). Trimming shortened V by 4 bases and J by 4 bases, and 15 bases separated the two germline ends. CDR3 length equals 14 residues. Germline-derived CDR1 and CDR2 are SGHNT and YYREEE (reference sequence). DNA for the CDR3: TGTGCCAGCAGCGGGATAAAAACAGGGTACGAGCAGTACTTC. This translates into CASSGIKTGYEQYF.

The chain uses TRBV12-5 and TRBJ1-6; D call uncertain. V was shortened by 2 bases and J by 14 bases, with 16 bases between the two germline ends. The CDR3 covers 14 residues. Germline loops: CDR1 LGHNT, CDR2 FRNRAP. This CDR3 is CASGLMFGETALHF. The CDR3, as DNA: TGTGCTAGTGGTTTGATGTTCGGGGAAACGGCCCTCCACTTT.

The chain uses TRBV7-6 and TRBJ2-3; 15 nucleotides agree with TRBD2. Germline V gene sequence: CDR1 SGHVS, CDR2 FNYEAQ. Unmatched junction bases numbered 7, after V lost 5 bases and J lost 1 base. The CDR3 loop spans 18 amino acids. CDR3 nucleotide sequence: TGTGCCAGCAGCCCCGGACTAGCGGGGGGGCGGGGCACAGATACGCAGTATTTT. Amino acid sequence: CASSPGLAGGRGTDTQYF.

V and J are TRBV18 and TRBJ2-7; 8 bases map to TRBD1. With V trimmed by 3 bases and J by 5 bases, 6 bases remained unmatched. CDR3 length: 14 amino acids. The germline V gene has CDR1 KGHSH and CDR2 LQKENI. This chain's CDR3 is CASSPPGTGHEQYF. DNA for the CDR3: TGTGCCAGCTCACCTCCCGGGACAGGCCACGAGCAGTACTTC.

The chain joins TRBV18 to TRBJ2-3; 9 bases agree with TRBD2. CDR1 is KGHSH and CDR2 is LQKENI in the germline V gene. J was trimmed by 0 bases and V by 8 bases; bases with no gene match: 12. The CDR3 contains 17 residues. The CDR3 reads CASTPFGLAGSTDTQYF. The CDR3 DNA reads TGTGCCAGCACTCCATTTGGGCTAGCGGGGAGCACAGATACGCAGTATTTT.

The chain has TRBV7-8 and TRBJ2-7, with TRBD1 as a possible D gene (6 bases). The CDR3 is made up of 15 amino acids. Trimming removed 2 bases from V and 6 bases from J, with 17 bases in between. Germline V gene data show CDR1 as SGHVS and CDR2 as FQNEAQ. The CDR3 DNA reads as TGTGCCAGCAGCTTATGGGGGCCTGAGGGGCGCGAGCAGTACTTC. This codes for CASSLWGPEGREQYF.

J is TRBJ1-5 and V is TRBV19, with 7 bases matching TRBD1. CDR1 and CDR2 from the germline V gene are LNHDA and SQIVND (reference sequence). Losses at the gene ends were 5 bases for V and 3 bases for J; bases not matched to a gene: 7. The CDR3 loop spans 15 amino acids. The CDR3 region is CASSAGTATNQPQHF. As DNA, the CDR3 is TGTGCCAGTAGTGCCGGGACAGCTACCAATCAGCCCCAGCATTTT. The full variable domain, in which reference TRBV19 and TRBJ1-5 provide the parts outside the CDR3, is DGGITQSPKYLFRKEGQNVTLSCEQNLNHDAMYWYRQDPGQGLRLIYYSQIVNDFQKGDIAEGYSVSREKKESFPLTVTSAQKNPTAFYLCASSAGTATNQPQHFGDGTRLSIL.

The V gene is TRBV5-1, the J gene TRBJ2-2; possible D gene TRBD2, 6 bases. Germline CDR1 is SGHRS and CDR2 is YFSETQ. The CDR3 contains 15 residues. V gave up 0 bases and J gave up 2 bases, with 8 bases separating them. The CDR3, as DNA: TGCGCCAGCAGCTTGGTTAGCGGAAACACCGGGGAGCTGTTTTTT. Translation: CASSLVSGNTGELFF. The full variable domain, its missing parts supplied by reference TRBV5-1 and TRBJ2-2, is KAGVTQTPRYLIKTRGQQVTLSCSPISGHRSVSWYQQTPGQGLQFLFEYFSETQRNKGNFPGRFSGRQFSNSRSEMNVSTLELGDSALYLCASSLVSGNTGELFFGEGSRLTVL.

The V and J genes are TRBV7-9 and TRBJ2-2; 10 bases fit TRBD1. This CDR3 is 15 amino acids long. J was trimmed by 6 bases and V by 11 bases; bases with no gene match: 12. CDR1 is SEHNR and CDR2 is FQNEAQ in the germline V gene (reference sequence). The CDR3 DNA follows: TGTGCCCCCCTCGACGGGACAGGGGTGGCCGGGGAGCTGTTTTTT. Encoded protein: CAPLDGTGVAGELFF.

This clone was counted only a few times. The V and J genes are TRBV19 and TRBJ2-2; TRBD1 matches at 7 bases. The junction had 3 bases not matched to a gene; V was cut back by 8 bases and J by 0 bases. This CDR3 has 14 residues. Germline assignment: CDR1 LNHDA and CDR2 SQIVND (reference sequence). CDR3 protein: CASQGTANTGELFF. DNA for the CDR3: TGTGCCAGTCAAGGGACAGCGAACACCGGGGAGCTGTTTTTT.